This TCR beta chain emerged from a study of blood T cell repertoires in COVID-19. About the study: Researchers got acute and convalescent COVID-19 samples from the United States, Italy and Spain.

CDR1 is SGHRS, CDR2 YFSETQ, per germline. CDR3 size: 15 residues. The V and J ends lost 1 base and 7 bases, in that order; junction bases with no gene match: 5. Participants had their cohort set by participant-reported clinical history. Authors' processing steps: Researchers report that nucleated cell counts were estimated from reference gene primer amplification. Sequencing was performed with immunoSEQ multiplex PCR; in TCRdb, only in-frame clones are kept and a portion is missing. The V and J calls and clone size were taken over from that table, and D and trimming were inferred from the DNA. The data show 290,000 or so clones, 90% seen once.

This TCR was recovered from a woman younger than 35 with acute COVID-19. The specimen was PBMCs or T cells enriched from blood (not recorded which). This rearrangement joins TRBV5-1 to TRBJ2-3; 11 nucleotides agree with TRBD2. The CDR3 spells CASSLLTSGSHTQYF. The CDR3 coding sequence is TGCGCCAGCAGCTTGCTCACTAGCGGGAGCCATACGCAGTATTTT.